This T cell receptor (beta chain) was captured by sequencing in a study of blood T cell repertoires in COVID-19. About the research overall: The United States, Italy and Spain were the sources of the acute and convalescent COVID-19 samples.

As originally analysed: It was from reference gene primer amplification that nucleated cell counts were estimated. Clones were sequenced by immunoSEQ multiplex PCR, and TCRdb holds only the in-frame ones, with some missing. Clone size and V and J calls were adopted from that table, with D and trimming inferred from the DNA. The sample contains 60,000 or so clones, roughly 80% of which appear only once. Trimming took off 2 bases at V and 2 bases at J, with 12 bases between the two ends. Germline values: CDR1 LGHNA, CDR2 YNFKEQ. There are 15 residues in the CDR3. The V call is TRBV4-2, the J call TRBJ1-1; TRBD1 might be the D (6 bases). The sample was peripheral blood. This sequence was found in a man aged 55-75 years with acute or convalescent COVID-19. Here the CDR3 DNA reads TGTGCCAGCAGCCAAAAGGACAGAGACAACACTGAAGCTTTCTTT. Residues: CASSQKDRDNTEAFF.